This TCR beta chain was documented in a study of response to subunit inactivated influenza vaccine. The study, taken as a whole, reports: Authors suggested each seasonal influenza vaccination recruits few new T cells.

TCRdb used MiXCR to reprocess the RT-PCR reads, holding one entry per CDR3 protein. The top ten hold 5.5% to 7% of the sample, which has 650,000 to 850,000 distinct CDR3 sequences, roughly 13% seen once. This clonotype was detected only a few times. The antigen is not known. Germline V gene lookup returns CDR1 SQVTM and CDR2 ANQGSEA. V was shortened by 6 bases and J by 6 bases, with 14 bases between the two germline ends. This CDR3 has 12 residues. This TCR was sampled from a man in his fifties who received an inactivated influenza vaccine. The sample here was PBMCs from blood, taken around 14 days before vaccination. The genes are TRBV29-1 and TRBJ1-2; a weak D match, TRBD1 (6 bases). CDR3 protein: CSVNAGAHGYTF. CDR3 nucleotides: TGCAGCGTCAATGCGGGGGCCCATGGCTACACCTTC.